The clone carrying this TCR beta chain was found a few times. Its antigen is not known. The data belong to a study of T cells in Graves' hyperthyroidism and ophthalmopathy. Study-wide background: At the time of initial diagnosis and before any treatment, peripheral blood was collected.

Amplification yielded TCR beta CDR3 regions, with RNA transcripts as the source. First-round RT-PCR of the TCR CDR3 relied on the HTBI primer set. TCRdb fed the multiplex PCR reads into MiXCR, producing one record per CDR3 protein. Of about 560,000 distinct CDR3 sequences in the sample, roughly a sixth were seen once. The study's findings and limits: Using 13 V-J features, a model discriminated ophthalmopathy from stable hyperthyroidism. Most clonotypes expanded in the thyroid (above 0.001) were also present in blood.

The TCR sequence derives from a woman between 18 and 29 years old with Graves' hyperthyroidism. Specimen: blood.

CDR3 residues: CASSLAVGSNQPQHF. Here the CDR3 DNA reads TGTGCCAGCAGCTTAGCAGTCGGGAGCAATCAGCCCCAGCATTTT. V usage is TRBV7-2 and J usage is TRBJ1-5; D call uncertain. Germline CDR1 and CDR2: SGHTA and FQGNSA. This CDR3 has 15 amino acids. V gave up 0 bases and J gave up 1 base, with 7 bases separating them.